Below are 32 T cell receptor beta chains sequenced from a single sample in a study of cytomegalovirus exposure and HLA in healthy donors. Sequenced by immunoSEQ multiplex PCR; TCRdb stores in-frame clones only, minus some. The table lists 110,000 or so clones, more than 85% of them singletons. Sequenced sample: PBMCs. These receptor sequences come from a woman younger than 35 in good health and CMV-seropositive.

The V gene is TRBV11-3, the J gene TRBJ2-7; D gene unclear. Trimming removed 2 bases from V and 0 bases from J, with 8 bases in between. This CDR3 spans 14 amino acids. The germline CDR1 and CDR2 sequences are SGHNT and YENEEA. The DNA of the CDR3 is TGTGCCAGCAGCTTAAGTCCGAGCTCCTACGAGCAGTACTTC. This encodes CASSLSPSSYEQYF.

This sequence joins TRBV9 and TRBJ2-7; 11 nucleotides line up with TRBD2. V lost 2 bases to trimming and J lost 4 bases; unmatched junction nucleotides: 2. Per the germline V gene, CDR1 is SGDLS and CDR2 is YYNGEE. The CDR3 runs 14 residues. As DNA, the CDR3 is TGTGCCAGCAGCGTGGGGACTAGCGGATACGAGCAGTACTTC. Its protein product is CASSVGTSGYEQYF.

The rearrangement links TRBV30 to TRBJ2-2, with 11 positions matching TRBD2. Trimming at V came to 4 bases and at J to 5 bases, leaving 3 bases not matched to a gene. From germline, CDR1 is GTSNPN and CDR2 SVGIG (reference sequence). This CDR3 region has 14 residues. CDR3 protein: CAWKTSGTTGELFF. The DNA for the CDR3 is TGTGCCTGGAAGACTAGCGGGACTACCGGGGAGCTGTTTTTT.

V usage is TRBV7-9 and J usage is TRBJ2-7, with unresolved D. Trimming left V 5 bases short and J 0 bases short, with 8 bases between. CDR1 is SEHNR, CDR2 FQNEAQ, per germline (reference sequence). The CDR3 totals 13 residues. CDR3 region: CASSPGHSYEQYF. The CDR3 bases are TGTGCCAGCAGCCCGGGTCACTCCTACGAGCAGTACTTC.

The rearrangement links TRBV29-1 to TRBJ1-5; 8 bases match TRBD1. There are 11 residues in the CDR3. CDR1 and CDR2 (germline): SQVTM, ANQGSEA. V shed 7 bases, J shed 6 bases, and the junction held 2 bases outside the gene matches. DNA for the CDR3: TGCAGCGCAGGACAGGGTCAGCCCCAGCATTTT. This translates into CSAGQGQPQHF.

CDR3 loop: CASSLSYRAHRQLGYTF. CDR3 DNA sequence: TGTGCCAGCAGCCTATCATACAGGGCCCATCGCCAGCTTGGCTACACCTTC. This chain connects TRBV9 to TRBJ1-2, with D maybe TRBD1 (6 bases). CDR1 SGDLS and CDR2 YYNGEE come from the germline V gene. There are 17 residues in the CDR3. The germline V and J ends were trimmed by 4 bases and 7 bases, with 26 bases remaining between them.

The V and J genes are TRBV28 and TRBJ2-1; TRBD1 agrees at 9 bases. There are 14 residues in the CDR3. V dropped 6 bases and J dropped 8; count of bases not matched to a gene: 8. The germline CDR1 and CDR2 sequences are MDHEN and SYDVKM. CDR3 in amino acids: CASSTPGQGYEQFF. As DNA, the CDR3 is TGTGCCAGCAGCACACCGGGACAGGGATATGAGCAGTTCTTC.

V usage is TRBV25-1 and J usage is TRBJ2-7; 9 bases are a match to TRBD1. The CDR3 runs 17 residues. V lost 3 bases, J lost 6 bases, and 15 bases stayed unmatched. The germline gives CDR1 MGHDK, CDR2 SYGVNS. The chain's CDR3 is CASSDPLLGTGRSEQYF. The CDR3 DNA follows: TGTGCCAGCAGTGACCCCCTCTTAGGGACAGGGAGATCCGAGCAGTACTTC.

V gene TRBV11-2 combines with J gene TRBJ2-5, with a weak D call TRBD2 (6 bases). V was clipped by 1 base and J by 2 bases, with 11 bases between them. The CDR3 spans 15 residues. The germline gives CDR1 SGHAT, CDR2 FQNNGV. CDR3 coding DNA: TGTGCCAGCAGCTTAGCGGGGGTACTTCAAGAGACCCAGTACTTC. It specifies CASSLAGVLQETQYF.

This clone appeared once. The rearrangement joins TRBV14 to TRBJ2-7, with D tentatively TRBD1 (6 bases). CDR1 and CDR2 (germline): SGHDN, FVKESK. Deletions cut 4 bases from V and 7 bases from J, with 14 bases between. The CDR3 is 13 amino acids. For the CDR3, the DNA is TGTGCCAGCAGCCCTAGGCTCCAGGGGGAGCAGTACTTC. This gives the protein CASSPRLQGEQYF.

Of note for this clone: One end of the junction fails to match germline, which may point to a read error. This chain joins TRBV6-1 and TRBJ1-5; D may be TRBD1 (6 bases). The length of the CDR3 is 16 residues. CDR1 and CDR2 (germline): MNHNS, SASEGT. In nucleotides, the CDR3 is TGTGCCAGCAGGGAAGTACAGGGAAGCCGGGGTCAGCCCCAGCATTTT. Translation gives CASREVQGSRGQPQHF.

This chain uses TRBV2 with TRBJ1-6; D not certain. Per the germline V gene, CDR1 is SNHLY and CDR2 is FYNNEI. This CDR3 spans 15 amino acids. Between the trimmed V and J ends, which lost 8 bases and 6 bases, there was a span of 17 bases. CDR3: CASFSAPRVNSPLHF. CDR3 coding DNA: TGTGCCAGCTTTAGCGCACCGAGAGTTAATTCACCCCTCCACTTT.

The V call is TRBV4-1, the J call TRBJ2-1, with D tentatively TRBD1 (5 bases). Germline V lookup: CDR1 MGHRA, CDR2 YSYEKL. V lost 2 bases and J lost 5, with 19 bases in between. The CDR3 covers 17 residues. DNA of the CDR3: TGCGCCAGCAGCCAATCTGATACAGGTCCCCAAAACAATGAGCAGTTCTTC. This translates into CASSQSDTGPQNNEQFF.

The V and J genes are TRBV4-1 and TRBJ1-1; D not certain. Looked up from germline, CDR1 is MGHRA and CDR2 is YSYEKL. Trimming left V 0 bases short and J 0 bases short, with 8 bases between. The CDR3 length is 15 residues. The CDR3 here is CASSQDRGLNTEAFF. The DNA for the CDR3 is TGCGCCAGCAGCCAAGACCGGGGTTTGAACACTGAAGCTTTCTTT.

This chain joins TRBV11-2 and TRBJ2-2, with a weak D call TRBD2 (5 bases). Germline V gene data show CDR1 as SGHAT and CDR2 as FQNNGV. The germline V and J ends were trimmed by 1 base and 6 bases, with 6 bases remaining between them. The CDR3 is 13 amino acids. CDR3 sequence: CASSLVGAGELFF. The DNA of the CDR3 is TGTGCCAGCAGCTTAGTCGGGGCCGGGGAGCTGTTTTTT.

This rearrangement joins TRBV9 to TRBJ1-1, with a tentative D call TRBD1 (5 bases). The germline V gene has CDR1 SGDLS and CDR2 YYNGEE. The CDR3 totals 12 residues. Trimming pared 7 bases from V and 2 bases from J, leaving 9 bases between. The CDR3 DNA is TGTGCCAGCGGGGCAATCAACACTGAAGCTTTCTTT. Its protein product is CASGAINTEAFF.

This chain joins TRBV5-1 and TRBJ2-3; 7 bases are shared with TRBD2. Germline V lookup: CDR1 SGHRS, CDR2 YFSETQ. The CDR3 contains 15 residues. J was trimmed by 3 bases and V by 2 bases; bases with no gene match: 6. Written as DNA, the CDR3 is TGCGCCAGCAGCTTTACTGGGGGGGAGACAGATACGCAGTATTTT. It specifies CASSFTGGETDTQYF.

The rearrangement joins TRBV29-1 to TRBJ1-5, with 8 bases lining up with TRBD1. The V segment lost 4 bases and the J segment 6 bases; nucleotides outside the gene matches: 8. CDR3 length: 14 amino acids. Germline V gene data show CDR1 as SQVTM and CDR2 as ANQGSEA. DNA for the CDR3: TGCAGCGTTGTATGGGGGACAGGTGGTCAGCCCCAGCATTTT. It specifies CSVVWGTGGQPQHF.

The chain is built from TRBV28 and TRBJ2-3; D perhaps matches TRBD1 (6 bases). The CDR3 spans 13 residues. With 4 bases removed from V and 4 bases from J, the gap between germline ends came to 9 bases. In germline, CDR1 is MDHEN, CDR2 SYDVKM. As DNA, the CDR3 is TGTGCCAGCAGTTCAGGGGCCGCAGATACGCAGTATTTT. Protein sequence: CASSSGAADTQYF.

In its sample, this clone was seen once. V gene TRBV29-1 combines with J gene TRBJ1-4; 10 bases line up with TRBD1. Trimming took 5 bases from V and 7 from J; bases not matched to a gene: 1. CDR1 is SQVTM and CDR2 is ANQGSEA in the germline V gene. The CDR3 runs 12 residues. CDR3 DNA: TGCAGCGTTTGGACAGGGGGTGAAAAACTGTTTTTT. As protein: CSVWTGGEKLFF.

The chain combines TRBV11-2 with TRBJ2-3; TRBD2 is a possible D gene (6 bases). Germline values: CDR1 SGHAT, CDR2 FQNNGV. This CDR3 comprises 14 residues. V was pared by 7 bases and J by 0 bases, with 11 bases between. For the CDR3, the DNA is TGTGCCAGCATGCTAGCGACCAGCACAGATACGCAGTATTTT. Protein product: CASMLATSTDTQYF.

V gene TRBV5-6 combines with J gene TRBJ2-1, with 10 bases matching TRBD2. The germline gives CDR1 SGHDT, CDR2 YYEEEE. This CDR3 has 18 residues. The V and J ends lost 1 base and 8 bases, in that order; junction bases with no gene match: 15. The DNA of the CDR3 is TGTGCCAGCAGCTTGCGCCTTTATCTAGCGGGGGAAGAGGATGAGCAGTTCTTC. It yields the protein CASSLRLYLAGEEDEQFF.

The chain combines TRBV2 with TRBJ2-1; 8 bases agree with TRBD2. Per germline, CDR1 SNHLY and CDR2 FYNNEI. This CDR3 is 13 amino acids long. V lost 7 bases, J lost 9 bases, and 8 bases stayed unmatched. The CDR3 DNA reads TGTGCCAGCAACCGGGGGGGGCAGGGTGAGCAGTTCTTC. Translation: CASNRGGQGEQFF.

This chain joins TRBV2 and TRBJ2-7; D may be TRBD1 (6 bases). From germline, CDR1 is SNHLY and CDR2 FYNNEI. The CDR3 spans 15 residues. V lost 7 bases and J lost 2, with 18 bases in between. DNA for the CDR3: TGTGCCAGCACCTCACTCCGGGACAACGCCTACGAGCAGTACTTC. Translating gives CASTSLRDNAYEQYF.

The rearrangement joins TRBV5-1 to TRBJ2-3; no clear D gene. The CDR3 runs 12 residues. Trimming removed 0 bases at V and 6 bases at J, with 5 bases between. CDR1 is SGHRS, CDR2 YFSETQ, per germline. The CDR3 loop reads CASSLAFDTQYF. CDR3 in DNA: TGCGCCAGCAGCTTGGCATTTGATACGCAGTATTTT. Full variable domain (missing parts from reference TRBV5-1 and TRBJ2-3): KAGVTQTPRYLIKTRGQQVTLSCSPISGHRSVSWYQQTPGQGLQFLFEYFSETQRNKGNFPGRFSGRQFSNSRSEMNVSTLELGDSALYLCASSLAFDTQYFGPGTRLTVL.

The chain couples TRBV5-6 to TRBJ2-3, with a possible D match to TRBD1 (6 bases). Germline V CDR1 and CDR2: SGHDT, YYEEEE. This CDR3 region has 17 residues. Trimming removed 4 bases from V and 3 bases from J, with 21 bases in between. CDR3 DNA: TGTGCCAGCAGCGGTAACAGGGAAAGGATTTCTACAGATACGCAGTATTTT. Protein: CASSGNRERISTDTQYF.

The rearrangement uses TRBV9 and TRBJ1-5; D is possibly TRBD1 (6 bases). The V and J ends lost 3 bases and 7 bases respectively, with 17 bases between them. The germline gives CDR1 SGDLS, CDR2 YYNGEE. CDR3 length: 15 amino acids. The CDR3 loop is CASSAGLGAWQPQHF. The CDR3 DNA reads TGTGCCAGCAGCGCCGGTCTGGGGGCTTGGCAGCCCCAGCATTTT.

Written as DNA, the CDR3 is TGTGCCAGCAGTTTCCAGGGCCCTAGGAAGACCCAGTACTTC. Translating gives CASSFQGPRKTQYF. This chain uses TRBV28 with TRBJ2-5, with TRBD1 as a possible D gene (5 bases). Per germline, CDR1 MDHEN and CDR2 SYDVKM. With 3 bases removed from V and 6 bases from J, the gap between germline ends came to 14 bases. The CDR3 loop spans 14 amino acids.

This chain links TRBV6-5 with TRBJ1-1, with D maybe TRBD1 (5 bases). The germline V gene encodes CDR1 MNHEY and CDR2 SVGAGI. This CDR3 has 14 amino acids. The germline V and J ends were trimmed by 6 bases and 4 bases, with 15 bases remaining between them. The CDR3 nucleotides are TGTGCCAGCAGCGGCCGGGGGTCCCTCACTGAAGCTTTCTTT. Translating gives CASSGRGSLTEAFF.

The J gene is TRBJ1-5, the V gene TRBV19; D perhaps matches TRBD1 (5 bases). The CDR3 covers 14 residues. V was pared by 5 bases and J by 4 bases, with 12 bases between. The germline V gene has CDR1 LNHDA and CDR2 SQIVND (reference sequence). CDR3 amino acids: CASSYPRGNQPQHF. The CDR3 region has the DNA TGTGCCAGTAGTTACCCCCGGGGGAATCAGCCCCAGCATTTT.

CDR3: CASHASGGFPDEQFF. CDR3 nucleotide sequence: TGCGCCAGCCATGCTAGCGGGGGATTTCCGGATGAGCAGTTCTTC. The chain carries TRBV4-1 and TRBJ2-1; 10 bases fit TRBD2. Germline V gene data show CDR1 as MGHRA and CDR2 as YSYEKL. The CDR3 is made up of 15 amino acids. The V gene end was trimmed by 8 bases and the J gene end by 8 bases; junction bases not matched to a gene: 12.

The chain has TRBV21-1 and TRBJ1-2. TRBV21-1 is described as a pseudogene. This CDR3 is built from 15 residues. CDR3 DNA sequence: TGTGCCAGCACCCCCGGGCGGGGTCTATCGTATGGCTACACCTTC. It encodes CASTPGRGLSYGYTF.